This T cell receptor beta chain was captured in a study of Graves' ophthalmopathy and Graves' hyperthyroidism. CDR1 is LNHNV and CDR2 is YYDKDF in the germline V gene (reference sequence). This CDR3 spans 13 amino acids. V was cut by 0 bases and J by 2 bases, with 4 bases left in between. As the template, RNA transcripts were used to amplify TCR beta CDR3 regions. An initial RT-PCR round employing HTBI primers preceded a second-round multiplex PCR. TCRdb fed the multiplex PCR reads into MiXCR, producing one record per CDR3 protein. The sample includes around 470,000 distinct CDR3 sequences, around 15% of them seen just once. Researchers turned away patients with other autoimmune diseases, uncontrolled infections, pregnancy or lactation. Physicians reached a diagnosis by relying on clinical symptoms, serum thyroxine, TRAb, thyroid ultrasound and orbital computed tomography. Overall study results and limits: Ophthalmopathy progression prediction by the model yielded a sensitivity of 70.59% and a specificity of roughly 74%.

This clonotype was found many times. Antigen specificity is unknown. The chain carries TRBV15 and TRBJ2-5; D is unresolved. The source of this sequence is a woman younger than 45 with Graves' ophthalmopathy. Sequencing input: blood. The CDR3 region is CATSRDPQETQYF. CDR3 coding DNA: TGTGCCACCAGCAGAGATCCGCAAGAGACCCAGTACTTC.